The next 23 T cell receptor beta chains were all read from a single sample in a study of identical twins. Via MiXCR, TCRdb re-called the 5' RACE reads, giving one row per CDR3 protein. The sample consists of some 500,000 distinct CDR3 sequences, around 9.6% of them appearing once. These data are also associated with another study on yellow fever vaccine responses in identical twins.

Sequencing used PBMCs. Every receptor here comes from a woman between 18 and 30 years old in good health.

V gene TRBV30 combines with J gene TRBJ2-2; 8 nucleotides match TRBD1. The CDR3 sequence is 12 residues long. Germline lookup yields CDR1 GTSNPN and CDR2 SVGIG (reference sequence). V was clipped by 5 bases and J by 7 bases; unmatched bases: 3. CDR3 DNA: TGTGCCTGGCAGGGGGCGATCGGGGAGCTGTTTTTT. Amino acids: CAWQGAIGELFF.

J is TRBJ2-7 and V is TRBV29-1; 9 bases line up with TRBD1. V lost 5 bases and J lost 2; bases outside the gene matches: 4. CDR1 SQVTM and CDR2 ANQGSEA come from the germline V gene. The CDR3 covers 13 residues. The CDR3 DNA reads as TGCAGCGTTCCGGGACAGGGAGCCTACGAGCAGTACTTC. Translation gives CSVPGQGAYEQYF.

Many counts were recorded for this clonotype. This chain links TRBV7-2 with TRBJ2-7, with 10 bases identical to TRBD2. Unmatched junction bases numbered 3, after V lost 1 base and J lost 3 bases. The germline gives CDR1 SGHTA, CDR2 FQGNSA. The CDR3 contains 15 residues. Written as DNA, the CDR3 is TGTGCCAGCAGCTTAGAAGCGGGGGGGTACTACGAGCAGTACTTC. Amino acid sequence: CASSLEAGGYYEQYF. Variable domain in full (rest from reference TRBV7-2 and TRBJ2-7): GAGVSQSPSNKVTEKGKDVELRCDPISGHTALYWYRQSLGQGLEFLIYFQGNSAPDKSGLPSDRFSAERTGGSVSTLTIQRTQQEDSAVYLCASSLEAGGYYEQYFGPGTRLTVT.

This clonotype was seen more than once but under ten times. The gene calls are TRBV10-3 and TRBJ2-3; the match to TRBD2 covers 9 bases. Trimming cost V 4 bases and J 2 bases; bases outside gene matches: 7. In germline, CDR1 is ENHRY, CDR2 SYGVKD. The CDR3 contains 16 residues. The CDR3 loop is CAISGASGEHTDTQYF. CDR3 in DNA: TGTGCCATCAGTGGGGCTAGCGGGGAGCACACAGATACGCAGTATTTT.

This clonotype was seen only a few times. V gene TRBV5-6 combines with J gene TRBJ2-7; 14 nucleotides agree with TRBD2. Germline CDR1 SGHDT, CDR2 YYEEEE. The CDR3 extends over 16 amino acids. V was pared by 4 bases and J by 3 bases, with 6 bases of the junction left unmatched. CDR3 sequence: CASSPGTSGSLYEQYF. The CDR3 nucleotides read TGTGCCAGCAGCCCCGGGACTAGCGGGAGTCTCTACGAGCAGTACTTC. Together with reference TRBV5-6 and TRBJ2-7, the CDR3 gives the full variable domain: DAGVTQSPTHLIKTRGQQVTLRCSPKSGHDTVSWYQQALGQGPQFIFQYYEEEERQRGNFPDRFSGHQFPNYSSELNVNALLLGDSALYLCASSPGTSGSLYEQYFGPGTRLTVT.

The chain employs TRBV27 and TRBJ1-2; D is unclear. Germline V gives CDR1 MNHEY, CDR2 SMNVEV (reference sequence). V shed 6 bases and J shed 7 bases, with 18 bases lying between them. The CDR3 contains 14 residues. The CDR3 nucleotides are TGTGCCAGCAGACCAGTTTCGGACCGGCTTGGCTACACCTTC. Its translation is CASRPVSDRLGYTF.

The table lists this clonotype with many counts. The rearrangement links TRBV28 to TRBJ2-7; perhaps D is TRBD1 or TRBD2 (5 bases each). This CDR3 contains 14 residues. V lost 5 bases and J lost 4, with 15 bases in between. CDR1 MDHEN and CDR2 SYDVKM come from the germline V gene. CDR3 sequence (DNA): TGTGCCAGCAGTAAACCGGGACCGAAATACGAGCAGTACTTC. This encodes CASSKPGPKYEQYF.

The sample holds a few counts of this clonotype. V and J are TRBV6-2 or TRBV6-3 and TRBJ2-3, with D possibly TRBD2 on 6 matching bases. Germline V gives CDR1 MNHEY, CDR2 SVGEGT. Trimming removed 4 bases from V and 0 bases from J, with 14 bases in between. CDR3 size: 16 residues. CDR3 nucleotides: TGTGCCAGCAGTTCGACTAGAATCGGGAGCACAGATACGCAGTATTTT. It is translated as CASSSTRIGSTDTQYF.

The V and J genes are TRBV12-3 or TRBV12-4 and TRBJ2-4; the D call may be TRBD1 or TRBD2 (6 bases each). This CDR3 spans 13 amino acids. Trimming removed 11 bases at V and 3 bases at J, with 14 bases between. Here the CDR3 reads CASIGGDKNIQYF. CDR3 nucleotides: TGTGCCTCCATCGGGGGCGACAAAAACATTCAGTACTTC.

This clonotype was counted only a few times. This rearrangement joins TRBV4-1 to TRBJ2-1; D unresolved. In germline, CDR1 is MGHRA, CDR2 YSYEKL. This CDR3 is built from 15 residues. Trimming left V 0 bases short and J 3 bases short, with 9 bases between. The CDR3 reads CASSQDFVDYNEQFF. In nucleotides, the CDR3 is TGCGCCAGCAGCCAAGACTTTGTTGACTACAATGAGCAGTTCTTC.

V usage is TRBV5-1 and J usage is TRBJ2-2, with unresolved D. CDR3 length: 15 amino acids. With 4 bases removed from V and 1 base from J, the gap between germline ends came to 11 bases. CDR1 and CDR2 (germline): SGHRS, YFSETQ. CDR3 amino acids: CASSNNWENTGELFF. As DNA, the CDR3 is TGCGCCAGCAGCAACAACTGGGAGAACACCGGGGAGCTGTTTTTT.

In this sample, this clonotype turned up many times. V and J are TRBV5-1 and TRBJ2-2; 10 bases are shared with TRBD2. The CDR3 spans 16 residues. V shed 2 bases, J shed 4 bases, and the junction held 5 bases outside the gene matches. Germline assignment: CDR1 SGHRS and CDR2 YFSETQ. The CDR3 loop is CASSLLAGGATGELFF. DNA for the CDR3: TGCGCCAGCAGCTTATTAGCGGGAGGTGCCACCGGGGAGCTGTTTTTT.

This sequence joins TRBV7-9 and TRBJ2-5; a weak D match, TRBD1 (6 bases). The germline V gene has CDR1 SEHNR and CDR2 FQNEAQ (reference sequence). V lost 1 base and J lost 3, with 9 bases in between. The length of the CDR3 is 14 residues. The CDR3 DNA follows: TGTGCCAGCAGCTTAGGGACAGAAAAAGAGACCCAGTACTTC. Translated: CASSLGTEKETQYF.

This clonotype was counted many times. The genes are TRBV5-5 and TRBJ2-5, with 7 bases fitting TRBD1. V trimming: 4 bases; J trimming: 5 bases; junction bases outside the gene matches: 11. Germline loops: CDR1 SGHKS, CDR2 YYEKEE (reference sequence). The CDR3 covers 15 residues. CDR3 sequence: CASSPPGQSSETQYF. The DNA for the CDR3 is TGTGCCAGCAGCCCTCCGGGACAGTCCTCGGAGACCCAGTACTTC.

This clonotype was counted between two and nine times. V is TRBV2 and J is TRBJ1-2; TRBD1 matches at 10 bases. The CDR3 spans 14 residues. V was clipped by 6 bases and J by 8 bases; unmatched bases: 9. Germline V gene lookup returns CDR1 SNHLY and CDR2 FYNNEI. The CDR3 nucleotides are TGTGCCAGCAGCTATGGACAGGGGGTAGAAGGCTACACCTTC. This sequence encodes CASSYGQGVEGYTF.

The sample holds many counts of this clonotype. The genes are TRBV20-1 and TRBJ2-1; D gene ambiguous. The V end was cut by 1 base, the J end by 7 bases, with 5 bases between. CDR1 is DFQATT, CDR2 SNEGSKA, per germline (reference sequence). The CDR3 contains 11 residues. The CDR3 spells CSARGTNEQFF. For the CDR3, the DNA is TGCAGTGCTAGAGGGACGAATGAGCAGTTCTTC.

In its sample, this clonotype was seen a few times. The chain recombines TRBV15 with TRBJ2-7; TRBD1 agrees at 8 bases. The V gene's germline CDR1 is LNHNV and CDR2 YYDKDF (reference sequence). This CDR3 contains 15 residues. V shed 8 bases and J 3 bases; nucleotides not matched to a gene: 12. The CDR3 is CATLGPGTGGYEQYF. CDR3 bases: TGTGCCACCCTAGGGCCCGGGACAGGAGGCTACGAGCAGTACTTC.

This chain joins TRBV5-8 and TRBJ2-1; no clear D gene. Trimming removed 4 bases from V and 4 bases from J, with 9 bases in between. Germline assignment: CDR1 SGHTS and CDR2 YDEGEE. The CDR3 runs to 13 residues. CDR3 sequence: CASSPEIYNEQFF. For the CDR3, the DNA is TGTGCCAGCAGCCCTGAGATATACAATGAGCAGTTCTTC.

This chain joins TRBV27 and TRBJ2-2; 10 nucleotides match TRBD1. With 6 bases clipped from V and 5 bases from J, the junction kept 6 bases outside the gene matches. CDR1 is MNHEY and CDR2 is SMNVEV in the germline V gene (reference sequence). This CDR3 has 15 amino acids. Written as DNA, the CDR3 is TGTGCCAGCAGCACGGGACAGGGGAAGACCGGGGAGCTGTTTTTT. Protein: CASSTGQGKTGELFF.

This clonotype showed up many times. No conserved phenylalanine or tryptophan ends this CDR3, so it is likely a read error. The limits of the CDR3 on the DNA are not certain, so only TCRdb's listed CDR3 is given. V gene TRBV7-8 combines with J gene TRBJ2-1; the DNA was not used to check the table's D call, TRBD2. The CDR3 comprises 13 residues, both ends counted. From germline, CDR1 is SGHVS and CDR2 FQNEAQ. The CDR3 sequence: CASSLAMTSLPFV.

This chain joins TRBV20-1 and TRBJ2-3, with 7 bases matching TRBD1. The CDR3 runs 16 residues. Germline loops: CDR1 DFQATT, CDR2 SNEGSKA (reference sequence). V shed 1 base, J shed 0 bases, and the junction held 7 bases outside the gene matches. CDR3 sequence: CSARVPSQGSTDTQYF. As DNA, the CDR3 is TGCAGTGCTAGAGTCCCGTCACAGGGGAGCACAGATACGCAGTATTTT.

Only a few counts were recorded for this clonotype. The chain couples TRBV6-2 or TRBV6-3 to TRBJ2-2; either TRBD1 or TRBD2 may fit D (6 bases each). The CDR3 consists of 15 residues. The germline V gene encodes CDR1 MNHEY and CDR2 SVGEGT. Trimming pared 10 bases from V and 4 bases from J, leaving 19 bases between. CDR3 protein: CAIGTWGAGTGELFF. For the CDR3, the DNA is TGTGCCATCGGAACATGGGGGGCCGGCACCGGGGAGCTGTTTTTT.

V is TRBV12-3 or TRBV12-4 and J is TRBJ2-1; 7 positions match TRBD1. Trimming cost V 7 bases and J 9 bases; bases outside gene matches: 9. The CDR3 covers 13 residues. Here the CDR3 reads CASIPGQMSEQFF. In DNA, the CDR3 is TGTGCCAGCATTCCGGGACAGATGAGTGAGCAGTTCTTC.